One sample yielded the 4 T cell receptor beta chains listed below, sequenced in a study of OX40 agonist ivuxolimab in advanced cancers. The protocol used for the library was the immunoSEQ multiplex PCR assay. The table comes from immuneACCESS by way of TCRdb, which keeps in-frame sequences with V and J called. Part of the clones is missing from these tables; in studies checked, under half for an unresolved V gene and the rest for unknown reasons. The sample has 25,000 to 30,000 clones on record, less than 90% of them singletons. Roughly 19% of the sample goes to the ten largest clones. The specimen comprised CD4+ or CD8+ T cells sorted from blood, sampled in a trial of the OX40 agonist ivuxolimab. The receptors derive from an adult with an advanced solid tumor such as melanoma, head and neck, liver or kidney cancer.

The CDR3 sequence is CASSQGAPSETQYF. The CDR3 DNA follows: TGCGCCAGCAGCCAGGGGGCTCCTTCGGAGACCCAGTACTTC. The chain uses TRBV10-1 and TRBJ2-5, with 8 bases aligning to TRBD1. V shed 6 bases, J shed 5 bases, and the junction held 8 bases outside the gene matches. The CDR3 spans 14 residues. CDR1 WNHNN and CDR2 SYGVQD come from the germline V gene (reference sequence).

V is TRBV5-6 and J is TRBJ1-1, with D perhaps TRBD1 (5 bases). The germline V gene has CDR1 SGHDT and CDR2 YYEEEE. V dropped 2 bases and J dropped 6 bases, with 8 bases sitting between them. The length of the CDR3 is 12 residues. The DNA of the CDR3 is TGTGCCAGCAGCTTCGGGGGGGCTGAAGCTTTCTTT. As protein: CASSFGGAEAFF.

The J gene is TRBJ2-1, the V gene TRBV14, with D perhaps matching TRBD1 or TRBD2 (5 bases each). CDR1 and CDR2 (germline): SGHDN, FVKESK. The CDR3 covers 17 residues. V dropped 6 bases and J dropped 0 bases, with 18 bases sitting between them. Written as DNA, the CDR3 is TGTGCCAGCAGTTTCACCCGGGGCGTCCACTCCTACAATGAGCAGTTCTTC. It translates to CASSFTRGVHSYNEQFF.

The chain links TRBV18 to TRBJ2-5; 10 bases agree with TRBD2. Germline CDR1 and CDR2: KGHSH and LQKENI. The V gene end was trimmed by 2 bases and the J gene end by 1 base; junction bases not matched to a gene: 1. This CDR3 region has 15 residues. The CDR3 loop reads CASSPWTSGQETQYF. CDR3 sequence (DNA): TGTGCCAGCTCACCATGGACTAGCGGCCAAGAGACCCAGTACTTC.